What follows are 5 T cell receptor beta chains derived from one specimen sequenced in a study of T cells expressing NK-cell markers. TCRdb re-called the 5' RACE reads and shows each CDR3 protein once, DNA omitted. The sample holds roughly 350,000 distinct CDR3 sequences. Sequenced material: blood T cells: a sorted CD56 or NKG2C T cell subset, CD4+ or CD8+ T cells, or bulk PBMC T cells (not recorded which). These TCRs come from a man aged 18-70 years in good health.

The rearrangement links TRBV25-1 to TRBJ2-1. The CDR3 spans 11 residues. Looked up from germline, CDR1 is MGHDK and CDR2 is SYGVNS. The CDR3: CASRTRNEQFF. Full variable domain (outside the CDR3, taken from reference TRBV25-1 and TRBJ2-1): EADIYQTPRYLVIGTGKKITLECSQTMGHDKMYWYQQDPGMELHLIHYSYGVNSTEKGDLSSESTVSRIRTEHFPLTLESARPSHTSQYLCASRTRNEQFFGPGTRLTVL.

V and J are TRBV25-1 and TRBJ2-5. There are 14 residues in the CDR3. Germline V lookup: CDR1 MGHDK, CDR2 SYGVNS. The CDR3 sequence is CASSKDTAWETQYF.

The CDR3 loop reads CASSPQDNSYEQYF. The chain couples TRBV6-1 to TRBJ2-7; TCRdb selects TRBD1, and the lack of DNA leaves this call unchecked. This CDR3 is 14 amino acids long. CDR1 MNHNS and CDR2 SASEGT come from the germline V gene.

The CDR3 protein is CASSYGDRGTEAFF. This chain connects TRBV27 to TRBJ1-1; the D call from TCRdb, TRBD1, cannot be confirmed without DNA. Germline CDR1 MNHEY, CDR2 SMNVEV (reference sequence). CDR3 length: 14 residues.

CDR3 sequence: CASSLARGRGYTF. The V call is TRBV27, the J call TRBJ1-2; TCRdb gives TRBD1 as the D gene, but with no DNA this cannot be confirmed. The CDR3 contains 13 residues. CDR1 and CDR2 (germline): MNHEY, SMNVEV (reference sequence).